This T cell receptor beta chain comes out of a study of blood T cell repertoires in COVID-19 (TCRdb year 2020). Context from the whole study: Samples from collaborators originated in the United States, Italy and Spain and spanned both the acute and convalescent phases of COVID-19. The prospective study material was composed of cDNA or gDNA derived from T cells, B-cell-depleted T cells, or PBMCs. Subjects who had been exposed to COVID-19, were actively infected with it, or had recovered from it provided the deeply sampled blood TCRbeta repertoires that made up the dataset. A freely available public database, intended as a resource for researchers studying the immune response to SARS-CoV-2, is where the repertoires were released. The samples were drawn from the first 160 participants of the ongoing ImmuneRACE study and from 950 to 1,500 subjects provided by 6 global collaborators. The sample metadata nearly always contained a de-identified subject ID, COVID-19 status, age in years and sex. Where HLA class I and class II types were available, the types were taken from metadata supplied by the sample provider, not from assay-based typing.

Paper-wide results and their limitations: The quantity of clinical and demographic metadata differed by source and by participant and was supplied without curation.

Germline trimming: 4 bases from V, 6 bases from J; junction bases outside gene matches: 3. From cysteine to phenylalanine, the CDR3 is 13 amino acids long. The kept DNA is CDR3 alone, 39 bases in frame from the first base. This clone has just a few counts. Its specific antigen is unknown. No much larger clonotype is one base removed from it; base qualities were not supplied. TCRbeta CDR3 regions were amplified from genomic DNA by means of the immunoSEQ Assay, a bias-controlled multiplex PCR. The authors' analysis ran thus. Within the assay, amplification of reference gene primers was used to estimate how many nucleated cells each sample contained. To quantify the absolute abundance of each unique TCRbeta CDR3 rearrangement, sequence reads were collapsed and filtered. For each sample, productive Simpson clonality was calculated as the square root of Simpson's diversity index over productive rearrangements. Here the immuneACCESS table is served through TCRdb, limited to in-frame sequences with V and J called. Missing clones are a known gap in these copies; in checked studies unresolved V genes cover under half, and the rest lacks a known reason. V and J calls and clone size are as listed in that table; D and trimming were resolved from the DNA. The sample contains some 180,000 clones, more than 70% of them found a single time. Roughly 1.9% of the sample goes to the ten largest clones.

Samples from volunteer blood donors who had recovered from COVID-19 were contributed by a second Seattle source. Collaborating institutions collected whole blood in K2EDTA tubes following their own protocols. For TCRbeta analysis, collaborators shipped samples as frozen whole blood, isolated PBMCs, or DNA extracted from either of those sample types. This TCR derives from a man aged 45 to 65 who had recovered from COVID-19. The sequencing input was peripheral blood. Here the chain combines TRBV12-3 or TRBV12-4 and TRBJ2-3, with 8 central nucleotides matching TRBD2. In nucleotides, the sequence is TGTGCCAGCAGTTCACTAGCGGAGGATACGCAGTATTTT. Translation gives CASSSLAEDTQYF.